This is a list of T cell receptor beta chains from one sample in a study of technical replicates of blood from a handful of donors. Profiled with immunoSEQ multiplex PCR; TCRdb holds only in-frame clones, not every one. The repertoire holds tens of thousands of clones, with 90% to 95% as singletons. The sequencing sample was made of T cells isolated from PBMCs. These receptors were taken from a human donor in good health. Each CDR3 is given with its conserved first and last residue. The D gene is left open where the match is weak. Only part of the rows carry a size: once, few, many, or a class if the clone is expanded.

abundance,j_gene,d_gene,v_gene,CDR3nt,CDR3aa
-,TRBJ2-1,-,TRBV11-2,TGTGCCAGCAGCTTACCTCGCCAGGGTAATGAGCAGTTCTTC,CASSLPRQGNEQFF
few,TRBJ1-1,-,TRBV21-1,TGTGCCAGCAGCAAAAATGGAGCACTCACTGAAGCTTTCTTT,CASSKNGALTEAFF
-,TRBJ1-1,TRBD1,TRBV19,TGTGCCAGTAGTAAGGGGACAGCTGGAAACACTGAAGCTTTCTTT,CASSKGTAGNTEAFF
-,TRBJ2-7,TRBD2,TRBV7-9,TGTGCCAGCAGCTTCGAGACCGGGAGGGGGGAACAGTACTTC,CASSFETGRGEQYF
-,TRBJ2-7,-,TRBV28,TGTGCCAGCAATAACCCCGGGGCCTACGAGCAGTACTTC,CASNNPGAYEQYF
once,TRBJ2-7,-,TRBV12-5,TGTGCTAGTGGTTTAGATACAGACGACGAGCAGTACTTC,CASGLDTDDEQYF
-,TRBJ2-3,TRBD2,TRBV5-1,TGCGCCAGCAGCTTGGCGGTAGCGGGGGGGATCGATACGCAGTATTTT,CASSLAVAGGIDTQYF
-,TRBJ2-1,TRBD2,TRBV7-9,TGTGCCAGCAGTACCGGGACTAGCGGGAGCGATGAGCAGTTCTTC,CASSTGTSGSDEQFF
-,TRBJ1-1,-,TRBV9,TGTGCCAGCAGCGTAGGTGTGTCCCCCGGGGGCACTGAAGCTTTCTTT,CASSVGVSPGGTEAFF
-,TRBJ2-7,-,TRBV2,TGTGCCAGCAGGGACAGACCCTACGAGCAGTACTTC,CASRDRPYEQYF
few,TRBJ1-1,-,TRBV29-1,TGCAGCGTTCGGACAAGCAGGGACACTGAAGCTTTCTTT,CSVRTSRDTEAFF
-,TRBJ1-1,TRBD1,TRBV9,TGTGCCAGCAGCGCCGGGGGGGGACAGCTGAACACTGAAGCTTTCTTT,CASSAGGGQLNTEAFF
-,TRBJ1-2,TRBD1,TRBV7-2,TGTGCCAGCAGCTCGGGACAGATCTATGGCTACACCTTC,CASSSGQIYGYTF
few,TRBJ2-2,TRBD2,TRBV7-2,TGTGCCAGCAGCTTCGGACTAGCGGGAGCCGGGGAGCTGTTTTTT,CASSFGLAGAGELFF
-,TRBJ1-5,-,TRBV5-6,TGTGCCAGCAGCCCCGGACAGACAAATCAGCCCCAGCATTTT,CASSPGQTNQPQHF
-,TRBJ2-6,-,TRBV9,TGTGCCAGCAGCGCTATGAACTCTGGGGCCAACGTCCTGACTTTC,CASSAMNSGANVLTF
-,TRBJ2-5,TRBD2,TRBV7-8,TGTGCCAGCAGCGCCGGGGGGACGGACGGGGTCTGGGAGACCCAGTACTTC,CASSAGGTDGVWETQYF
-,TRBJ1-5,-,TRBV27,TGTGCCAGCAGTCAGACAGCAACCAAATATCAGCCCCAGCATTTT,CASSQTATKYQPQHF
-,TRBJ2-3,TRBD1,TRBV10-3,TGTGCCATCAGTGAAGTGGAAGGGACAGGGAGCACAGATACGCAGTATTTT,CAISEVEGTGSTDTQYF
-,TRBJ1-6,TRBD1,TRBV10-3,TGTGCCATCTGGGACAGTAATAATTCACCCCTCCACTTT,CAIWDSNNSPLHF
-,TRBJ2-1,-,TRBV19,TGTGCCAGTAGCCCCCTCACTTCCAATGAGCAGTTCTTC,CASSPLTSNEQFF
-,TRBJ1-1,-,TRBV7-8,TGTGCCAGCAGCCTCAGCGTTTACAACACTGAAGCTTTCTTT,CASSLSVYNTEAFF
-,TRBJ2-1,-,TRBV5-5,TGTGCCAGCAGCGGCCTGTTAGAGCGGCGCGATGAGCAGTTCTTC,CASSGLLERRDEQFF
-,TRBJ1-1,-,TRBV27,TGTGCCAGCAGGCCCGCAGTGAACACTGAAGCTTTCTTT,CASRPAVNTEAFF
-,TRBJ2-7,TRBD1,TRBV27,TGTGCCAGCAGTTCGGGACAGGCCATCTACGAGCAGTACTTC,CASSSGQAIYEQYF
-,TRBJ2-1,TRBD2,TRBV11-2,TGTGCCAGCAGCTTAGGAAAGATCGGGACTAGCCGTTTGAGTGAGCAGTTCTTC,CASSLGKIGTSRLSEQFF
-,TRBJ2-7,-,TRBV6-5,TGTGCCAGCAGCCCCGGGACATCCTCCTACGAGCAGTACTTC,CASSPGTSSYEQYF
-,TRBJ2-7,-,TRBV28,TGTGCCACGAATATTGGTGACTCTCTCTACGAGCAGTACTTC,CATNIGDSLYEQYF
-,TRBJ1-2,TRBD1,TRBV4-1,TGCGCCAGCAGCTGGGACAGTGCTAACTATGGCTACACCTTC,CASSWDSANYGYTF
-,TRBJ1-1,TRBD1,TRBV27,TGTGCCAGCAGGGACAGGGACACTGAAGCTTTCTTT,CASRDRDTEAFF
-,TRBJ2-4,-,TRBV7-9,TGTGCCAGCAGCTTACTGGGCCAGGTTCAGTACTTC,CASSLLGQVQYF
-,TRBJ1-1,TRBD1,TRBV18,TGTGCCAGCACGGACAGGGCCACTGAAGCTTTCTTT,CASTDRATEAFF
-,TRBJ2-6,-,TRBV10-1,TGCGCCAGCAGTGAGTCGGGCCGGGGCTCTGGGGCCAACGTCCTGACTTTC,CASSESGRGSGANVLTF
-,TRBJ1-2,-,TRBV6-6,TGTGCCAGCAGTTACGAAGGGGCTACTAACTATGGCTACACCTTC,CASSYEGATNYGYTF
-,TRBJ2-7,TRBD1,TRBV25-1,TGTGCCAGCAGTGAATACGGACAGGGGGCTTGGCCGCAGTACTTC,CASSEYGQGAWPQYF
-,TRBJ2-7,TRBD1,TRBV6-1,TGTGCCAGCAGGGGGACAGGCCTTTCCTACGAGCAGTACTTC,CASRGTGLSYEQYF
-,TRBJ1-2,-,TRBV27,TGTGCCAGCAGTTCAGACTACTATGGCTACACCTTC,CASSSDYYGYTF
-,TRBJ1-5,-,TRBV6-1,TGTGCCAGCAGTACAGCGGTGCAGCCCCAGCATTTT,CASSTAVQPQHF
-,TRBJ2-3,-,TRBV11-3,TGTGCCAGCAGCCTAGAGAAAACTAGCACAGATACGCAGTATTTT,CASSLEKTSTDTQYF
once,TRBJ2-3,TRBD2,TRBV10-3,TGTGCCATCAGCCGTAGCGGGGGCACAGATACGCAGTATTTT,CAISRSGGTDTQYF
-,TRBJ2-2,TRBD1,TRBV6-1,TGTGCCAGCAGTGAAAGGAGGGACAGGGGGCCCGGGGAGCTGTTTTTT,CASSERRDRGPGELFF
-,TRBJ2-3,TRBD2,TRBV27,TGTGCCAGCAGTTGGGGAGCGGGGGGGCAGTATTTT,CASSWGAGGQYF
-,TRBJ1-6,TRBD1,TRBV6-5,TGTGCCAGCTCTGGGGTAGACAGGGGACCACCCCTCCACTTT,CASSGVDRGPPLHF
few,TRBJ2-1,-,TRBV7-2,TGTGCCAGCAGCTTAACCCGAAGGGGGTATGAGCAGTTCTTC,CASSLTRRGYEQFF
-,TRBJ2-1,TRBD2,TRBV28,TGTGCCAGCAGTTCCCAACTAGCGGGAGCATCGTATGAGCAGTTCTTC,CASSSQLAGASYEQFF
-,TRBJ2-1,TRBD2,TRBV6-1,TGTGCCAGCAGCCGACTAGCGGGGAGGGGGTATGAGCAGTTCTTC,CASSRLAGRGYEQFF